This entry lists 8 T cell receptor beta chains sequenced from one sample in a study of Tregs in tolerant kidney transplant recipients (dated by TCRdb to between 2019 and 2020). The method was the immunoSEQ multiplex PCR assay. TCRdb re-hosts the immuneACCESS table, in-frame sequences only. Its copies lack some clones; in the studies checked, an unresolved V gene accounts for under half of them, and the cause for the rest is not known. Counted in this sample were about 69,000 clones; roughly nine tenths of them appeared once. The leading ten clones occupy more than 0.35% of the sample. The time point label, read with the paper, signifies: blood sample drawn before combined kidney and bone marrow transplant. Here the sequenced sample was CD4+ T cells from blood, taken before the transplant. These receptors all come from a human donor who received a combined kidney and bone marrow transplant.

The chain has TRBV18 and TRBJ2-1; 7 positions match TRBD2. The CDR3 consists of 13 residues. The junction had 4 bases not matched to a gene; V was cut back by 3 bases and J by 8 bases. Germline values: CDR1 KGHSH, CDR2 LQKENI. For the CDR3, the DNA is TGTGCCAGCTCACCTGGGACTAAGGATGAGCAGTTCTTC. Amino acids: CASSPGTKDEQFF.

The rearrangement joins TRBV5-1 to TRBJ1-1, with TRBD1 matching over 9 bases. CDR1 is SGHRS and CDR2 is YFSETQ in the germline V gene. The V and J ends lost 0 bases and 5 bases, in that order; junction bases with no gene match: 11. CDR3 length: 17 amino acids. The CDR3 nucleotides are TGCGCCAGCAGCTTGGCCCTGGACAGGGGAGTATGGACTGAAGCTTTCTTT. Translated, it gives CASSLALDRGVWTEAFF.

The chain couples TRBV4-2 to TRBJ1-5; D is uncertain. CDR1 is LGHNA and CDR2 is YNFKEQ in the germline V gene. Deletions cut 1 base from V and 1 base from J, with 11 bases between. The CDR3 extends over 16 amino acids. CDR3 loop: CASSQGAGGSNQPQHF. CDR3 DNA sequence: TGTGCCAGCAGCCAAGGTGCCGGAGGGAGCAATCAGCCCCAGCATTTT.

This clone was counted once. The chain carries TRBV11-2 and TRBJ2-7, with 10 bases that match TRBD2. With 4 bases clipped from V and 5 bases from J, the junction kept 5 bases outside the gene matches. The germline V gene encodes CDR1 SGHAT and CDR2 FQNNGV. The CDR3 length is 14 residues. This CDR3 is CASSSGLASHEQYF. The CDR3 DNA reads TGTGCCAGCAGCTCGGGACTAGCGTCCCACGAGCAGTACTTC.

This chain joins TRBV5-1 and TRBJ1-1; D is unresolved. The CDR3 is made up of 14 amino acids. Per germline, CDR1 SGHRS and CDR2 YFSETQ. Trimming stripped 2 bases from V and 3 bases from J, with 11 bases between. The CDR3 region is CASSFSAEHTEAFF. Here the CDR3 DNA reads TGCGCCAGCAGCTTCTCGGCGGAGCACACTGAAGCTTTCTTT.

This clone was recorded a few times. The chain links TRBV28 to TRBJ1-1; perhaps TRBD1 as D (6 bases). CDR3 length: 14 amino acids. From germline, CDR1 is MDHEN and CDR2 SYDVKM. Between the trimmed V and J ends, which lost 6 bases and 1 base, there was a span of 12 bases. CDR3 sequence: CASRLDRRNTEAFF. As DNA, the CDR3 is TGTGCCAGCAGGCTCGACAGGCGGAACACTGAAGCTTTCTTT. The complete variable domain, with remaining parts taken from reference TRBV28 and TRBJ1-1, reads DVKVTQSSRYLVKRTGEKVFLECVQDMDHENMFWYRQDPGLGLRLIYFSYDVKMKEKGDIPEGYSVSREKKERFSLILESASTNQTSMYLCASRLDRRNTEAFFGQGTRLTVV.

This clone was observed a handful of times. This chain uses TRBV4-3 with TRBJ1-4, with 7 bases aligning to TRBD1. Germline V gene lookup returns CDR1 LGHNA and CDR2 YSLEER. The CDR3 consists of 15 residues. V trimming: 0 bases; J trimming: 8 bases; junction bases outside the gene matches: 6. CDR3 sequence: CASSQDDRAYEKLFF. The CDR3 DNA follows: TGCGCCAGCAGCCAAGACGACAGGGCCTACGAAAAACTGTTTTTT.

The V gene is TRBV27, the J gene TRBJ1-5, with 7 bases aligning to TRBD1. The CDR3 loop spans 16 amino acids. Germline-derived CDR1 and CDR2 are MNHEY and SMNVEV (reference sequence). With 6 bases clipped from V and 3 bases from J, the junction kept 11 bases outside the gene matches. The CDR3 DNA is TGTGCCAGCAGATCCTCCGGGACAGTCTCCAATCAGCCCCAGCATTTT. It specifies CASRSSGTVSNQPQHF.